At least ten counts were recorded for the clone carrying this TCR beta chain. MiXCR, run by TCRdb on the 5' RACE reads, gives a single entry per CDR3 protein. The table lists 250,000 or so distinct CDR3 sequences, about 8.9% of them singletons. This sample was included in a study of identical twins. Germline values: CDR1 LGHNA, CDR2 YSLEER. This CDR3 comprises 15 residues. The V gene lost 5 bases and the J gene lost 5 bases, with 19 bases spanning the gap. This sample also appeared in a second study, on yellow fever vaccine responses in identical twins.

This clonotype was sampled from a woman younger than 30 in good health. The chain is built from TRBV4-3 and TRBJ2-7; a weak D match, TRBD2 (7 bases). Input material: CD8+ T cells sorted from blood. The CDR3 loop reads CASSSIGGVGDEQYF. CDR3 sequence (DNA): TGCGCCAGCAGCTCGATAGGGGGGGTCGGCGACGAGCAGTACTTC.